The 17 T cell receptor beta chains below were found in one sample sequenced in a study of blood T cells in healthy people across ages. It was with a sample-barcoded 5' primer and a J-beta primer mix that a second PCR of about 6 to 12 cycles was run. TCRdb re-called the 5' RACE reads through MiXCR, storing one row per CDR3 protein. Here the sample spans roughly 930,000 distinct CDR3 sequences, around 49% being singletons. The source material was blood. The receptors shown here come from a man aged 25 to 40 in good health.

V is TRBV7-2 and J is TRBJ2-3, with 9 bases that match TRBD2. V shed 1 base and J 3 bases; nucleotides not matched to a gene: 8. Germline V lookup: CDR1 SGHTA, CDR2 FQGNSA. The CDR3 covers 17 residues. DNA of the CDR3: TGTGCCAGCAGCTTAGGGCTGCGGGGGGGCCAGACAGATACGCAGTATTTT. Translation gives CASSLGLRGGQTDTQYF.

This clonotype occurred a few times. This rearrangement joins TRBV20-1 to TRBJ2-5; D remains unclear. The DNA end is a closer match to TRBJ2-7, so the J assignment may be wrong. Germline V gene lookup returns CDR1 DFQATT and CDR2 SNEGSKA (reference sequence). The CDR3 covers 14 residues. The CDR3 DNA follows: TGCAGTGCTAGAGACCCGGGTGCTAGCTACGAGCAGTACTTC. Residues: CSARDPGASYEQYF.

V and J are TRBV5-4 and TRBJ2-1, with D hard to call. Germline CDR1 SGHNT, CDR2 YYREEE (reference sequence). V shed 2 bases and J shed 7 bases, with 10 bases lying between them. This CDR3 contains 13 residues. CDR3: CASSFRANNEQFF. The CDR3 DNA reads as TGTGCCAGCAGCTTTAGGGCGAATAATGAGCAGTTCTTC.

Only a few counts were recorded for this clonotype. The chain uses TRBV27 and TRBJ2-3; D is unclear. Germline-derived CDR1 and CDR2 are MNHEY and SMNVEV (reference sequence). The CDR3 runs to 16 residues. Trimming took 0 bases from V and 3 from J, leaving 13 bases between them. The CDR3 DNA reads as TGTGCCAGCAGTTTATCCGTAGCCGCCCCAACAGATACGCAGTATTTT. Translated, it gives CASSLSVAAPTDTQYF.

V gene TRBV16 combines with J gene TRBJ1-2, with D perhaps matching TRBD1 (6 bases). The CDR3 is 17 residues long. Germline V gene data show CDR1 as KGHSY and CDR2 as FQNENV. Deletions cut 0 bases from V and 0 bases from J, with 14 bases between. The chain's CDR3 is CASSQSGAGRANYGYTF. DNA for the CDR3: TGTGCCAGCAGCCAATCGGGGGCAGGACGGGCTAACTATGGCTACACCTTC.

The chain joins TRBV30 to TRBJ1-1, with 8 bases identical to TRBD1. Germline V gene sequence: CDR1 GTSNPN, CDR2 SVGIG (reference sequence). V lost 4 bases to trimming and J lost 4 bases; unmatched junction nucleotides: 2. This CDR3 has 12 residues. The CDR3, as DNA: TGTGCCTGGATGCAGGGGGCCACTGAAGCTTTCTTT. It is translated as CAWMQGATEAFF.

This clonotype was seen only a few times. The V gene is TRBV12-3 or TRBV12-4, the J gene TRBJ1-5, with TRBD1 matching 9 bases. The V and J ends lost 7 bases and 7 bases, in that order; junction bases with no gene match: 8. The CDR3 contains 14 residues. CDR3 in amino acids: CASTPDRGVQPQHF. In DNA form, the CDR3 reads TGTGCCAGCACCCCCGACAGGGGGGTACAGCCCCAGCATTTT.

This chain joins TRBV5-1 and TRBJ2-1; D may be TRBD1 (6 bases). V was trimmed by 4 bases and J by 2 bases, leaving 16 bases between them. This CDR3 comprises 16 residues. Germline V gene lookup returns CDR1 SGHRS and CDR2 YFSETQ. CDR3 in amino acids: CASSIDQGPPYNEQFF. The CDR3 nucleotides read TGCGCCAGCAGCATCGATCAGGGGCCCCCCTACAATGAGCAGTTCTTC.

The chain has TRBV29-1 and TRBJ2-3; 10 nucleotides align to TRBD2. The germline V gene encodes CDR1 SQVTM and CDR2 ANQGSEA. The CDR3 is 15 residues long. The V segment lost 4 bases and the J segment 0 bases; nucleotides outside the gene matches: 4. The CDR3 region has the DNA TGCAGCGTTGTTTATAGCGGGGGGAGCACAGATACGCAGTATTTT. Its translation: CSVVYSGGSTDTQYF.

The chain recombines TRBV20-1 with TRBJ2-3, with TRBD1 matching 10 bases. Trimming removed 1 base from V and 3 bases from J; junction bases left unmatched: 7. There are 16 residues in the CDR3. CDR1 and CDR2 from the germline V gene are DFQATT and SNEGSKA (reference sequence). CDR3 DNA sequence: TGCAGTGCTAGAGGAGTGGGACAGGGGAGAACAGATACGCAGTATTTT. This sequence encodes CSARGVGQGRTDTQYF.

The rearrangement uses TRBV5-1 and TRBJ2-3, with 10 bases that match TRBD2. V gave up 4 bases and J gave up 4 bases; unmatched junction bases: 9. The length of the CDR3 is 16 residues. Germline V gene sequence: CDR1 SGHRS, CDR2 YFSETQ. CDR3: CASSKGSGTSADTQYF. In nucleotides, the CDR3 is TGCGCCAGCAGCAAAGGATCCGGGACTAGCGCAGATACGCAGTATTTT.

V usage is TRBV18 and J usage is TRBJ1-1, with D possibly being TRBD1 (5 bases). The germline V and J ends were trimmed by 0 bases and 4 bases, with 12 bases remaining between them. CDR1 and CDR2 from the germline V gene are KGHSH and LQKENI. This CDR3 comprises 15 residues. The CDR3 DNA reads TGTGCCAGCTCACCACCGGAGGGTGGGGGCACTGAAGCTTTCTTT. This codes for CASSPPEGGGTEAFF.

This clonotype was found once. This chain joins TRBV18 and TRBJ1-2; weak D call: TRBD1 (6 bases). V lost 1 base to trimming and J lost 8 bases, with 14 bases between them. The length of the CDR3 is 14 residues. The germline CDR1 and CDR2 sequences are KGHSH and LQKENI. This CDR3 reads CASSPQQGVEGYTF. The CDR3, as DNA: TGTGCCAGCTCACCACAACAGGGAGTCGAGGGCTACACCTTC.

This sequence joins TRBV6-6 and TRBJ2-7; D unresolved. Germline V gene lookup returns CDR1 MNHNY and CDR2 SVGAGI (reference sequence). Trimming took 5 bases from V and 4 from J, leaving 12 bases between them. The CDR3 extends over 13 amino acids. This chain's CDR3 is CASSANLGYEQYF. CDR3 sequence (DNA): TGTGCCAGCAGTGCTAACCTCGGATACGAGCAGTACTTC.

This clonotype appeared a few times. This rearrangement joins TRBV12-3 or TRBV12-4 to TRBJ2-3, with 12 bases matching TRBD1. This CDR3 contains 16 residues. V lost 7 bases and J lost 4; bases outside the gene matches: 9. The CDR3 here is CASKHGTGGGADTQYF. CDR3 sequence (DNA): TGTGCCAGCAAACACGGGACAGGGGGCGGTGCAGATACGCAGTATTTT.

The chain is built from TRBV6-2 or TRBV6-3 and TRBJ2-5, with TRBD1 identical over 11 bases. The end of the DNA aligns better with TRBJ2-7, so the J call may be wrong. The germline CDR1 and CDR2 sequences are MNHEY and SVGEGT. The CDR3 length is 14 residues. This chain's CDR3 is CASRLDRGLYEQYF. In DNA, the CDR3 is TGTGCCAGCCGGCTGGACAGGGGGCTCTACGAGCAGTACTTC.

The chain couples TRBV12-3 or TRBV12-4 to TRBJ1-1, with unresolved D. V was trimmed by 7 bases and J by 0 bases, leaving 15 bases between them. The CDR3 length is 15 residues. The CDR3 is CASTSRAVLNTEAFF. The DNA of the CDR3 is TGTGCCAGCACTTCTAGGGCGGTTTTGAACACTGAAGCTTTCTTT.